This T cell receptor (beta chain) was recorded in a study of blood T cell repertoires in COVID-19. Study-level information: There were acute and convalescent COVID-19 samples, and they came from the United States, Italy and Spain.

V dropped 7 bases and J dropped 8 bases, with 24 bases sitting between them. The germline gives CDR1 MGHDK, CDR2 SYGVNS. The CDR3 length is 16 residues. As originally analysed: Amplification from reference gene primers served as the basis for estimated nucleated cell counts. Using immunoSEQ multiplex PCR, the repertoire was profiled, and TCRdb retains in-frame clones only, with some absent. V and J calls and clone size are those listed in that table; D and trimming were worked out from the DNA. Of 150,000 to 200,000 clones listed, more than 90% were seen once; the top ten hold 15% to 20%. Material: peripheral blood. The chain links TRBV25-1 to TRBJ2-1; a weak D match, TRBD2 (6 bases). The sequence was obtained from a man in his 60s with active or convalescent COVID-19. The CDR3 spells CASTFPGGPLMDEQFF. In DNA form, the CDR3 reads TGTGCCAGCACCTTTCCCGGGGGACCCCTAATGGATGAGCAGTTCTTC.